The 10 T cell receptor beta chains reported below all come from one sample, sequenced in a study of blood T cell repertoires in COVID-19. Data came from immunoSEQ multiplex PCR; TCRdb stores just in-frame clones and leaves some out. In the table there are tens of thousands of clones, around 87% of which are singletons. The material sequenced was peripheral blood. The source is a woman older than 75 with active or convalescent COVID-19.

About this clone: Different DNA sequences within this sample yield the same CDR3. The V call is TRBV19, the J call TRBJ1-4, with 9 bases lining up with TRBD1. This CDR3 has 14 amino acids. Germline V gene lookup returns CDR1 LNHDA and CDR2 SQIVND (reference sequence). V was clipped by 5 bases and J by 7 bases; unmatched bases: 5. CDR3 nucleotide sequence: TGTGCCAGTAGTCCAGGACAGGGGAGTGAAAAACTGTTTTTT. Protein: CASSPGQGSEKLFF. The full variable domain, completed using reference TRBV19 and TRBJ1-4, is DGGITQSPKYLFRKEGQNVTLSCEQNLNHDAMYWYRQDPGQGLRLIYYSQIVNDFQKGDIAEGYSVSREKKESFPLTVTSAQKNPTAFYLCASSPGQGSEKLFFGSGTQLSVL.

CDR3 sequence (DNA): TGTGCCAGCAGCCCGTTTACTCGGCAGCGCTTAAACTATGGCTACACCTTC. Its translation: CASSPFTRQRLNYGYTF. This chain joins TRBV7-6 and TRBJ1-2; D remains unclear. Germline V gene lookup returns CDR1 SGHVS and CDR2 FNYEAQ. Trimming took 5 bases from V and 2 from J, leaving 21 bases between them. The CDR3 is made up of 17 amino acids.

The V gene is TRBV7-2, the J gene TRBJ1-5; 8 positions agree with TRBD1. The V segment lost 5 bases and the J segment 6 bases; nucleotides outside the gene matches: 6. Germline V CDR1 and CDR2: SGHTA, FQGNSA. This CDR3 has 14 residues. CDR3 DNA sequence: TGTGCCAGCAGCCCGGACAGGGCATTTCAGCCCCAGCATTTT. This translates into CASSPDRAFQPQHF.

J is TRBJ2-2 and V is TRBV3-1 (or the pseudogene TRBV3-2); no firm D call. CDR3 length: 13 residues. Germline V gene data show CDR1 as LGHDT and CDR2 as YNNKEL (reference sequence). Trimming cost V 3 bases and J 0 bases, with 2 bases left between them. The CDR3 DNA follows: TGTGCCAGCAGCCACGCGAACACCGGGGAGCTGTTTTTT. Amino acids: CASSHANTGELFF.

V and J are TRBV7-2 and TRBJ1-2; D might be TRBD1 (6 bases). V shed 3 bases and J shed 7 bases, with 6 bases lying between them. From germline, CDR1 is SGHTA and CDR2 FQGNSA. This CDR3 region has 11 residues. CDR3 in amino acids: CASSFRGGYTF. CDR3 DNA: TGTGCCAGCAGCTTCAGGGGTGGCTACACCTTC.

The CDR3 protein is CASTTGNVEAFF. The CDR3 nucleotides are TGTGCCAGTACAACAGGGAATGTTGAAGCTTTCTTT. The rearrangement links TRBV28 to TRBJ1-1; a weak D match, TRBD1 (6 bases). The CDR3 spans 12 residues. The germline V and J ends were trimmed by 9 bases and 7 bases, with 15 bases remaining between them. Per the germline V gene, CDR1 is MDHEN and CDR2 is SYDVKM.

The V call is TRBV7-3, the J call TRBJ2-1, with TRBD2 matching over 7 bases. The CDR3 has 15 residues. Germline V gives CDR1 SGHTA, CDR2 FQGTGA. With V trimmed by 5 bases and J by 2 bases, 6 bases remained unmatched. The DNA of the CDR3 is TGTGCCAGCAGCCACCGGGGGGACCCCTACAATGAGCAGTTCTTC. Translating it yields CASSHRGDPYNEQFF.

V is TRBV5-4 and J is TRBJ2-1; 16 nucleotides align to TRBD2. The J segment lost 4 bases and the V segment lost 4 bases, leaving 8 bases of the junction unmatched. Germline-derived CDR1 and CDR2 are SGHNT and YYREEE (reference sequence). This CDR3 region has 18 residues. As DNA, the CDR3 is TGTGCCAGCAGCGGAACCGGGACTAGCGGGGGGGCATACAATGAGCAGTTCTTC. This translates into CASSGTGTSGGAYNEQFF.

This clone was recorded once. The rearrangement uses TRBV10-3 and TRBJ2-3; 10 bases are shared with TRBD1. The junction had 9 bases not matched to a gene; V was cut back by 10 bases and J by 2 bases. Germline CDR1 and CDR2: ENHRY and SYGVKD. There are 15 residues in the CDR3. The CDR3 reads CATGSGQGNTDTQYF. The CDR3 bases are TGTGCCACCGGTTCGGGACAGGGGAACACAGATACGCAGTATTTT.

The chain couples TRBV19 to TRBJ2-1; 12 nucleotides align to TRBD2. Germline CDR1 is LNHDA and CDR2 is SQIVND (reference sequence). The trim removed 11 bases at V and 9 bases at J, leaving 14 bases unmatched. This CDR3 has 15 amino acids. The CDR3 loop is CASSPTSGGMGEQFF. CDR3 coding DNA: TGTGCCTCAAGCCCAACTAGCGGGGGGATGGGTGAGCAGTTCTTC.